Following are 17 T cell receptor beta chains from one sample sequenced in a study of CDR3 diversity in severe acne. TCRdb recomputed calls from the PCR reads with MiXCR, one row per CDR3 protein. Among approximately 90,000 distinct CDR3 sequences listed, around half were seen once. The sample comprised blood. The receptor set was obtained from a male donor in good health, serving as a control.

The genes are TRBV6-6 and TRBJ2-2, with D perhaps matching TRBD2 (6 bases). The V end was cut by 7 bases, the J end by 5 bases, with 23 bases between. This CDR3 region has 17 residues. CDR1 is MNHNY and CDR2 is SVGAGI in the germline V gene (reference sequence). The DNA for the CDR3 is TGTGCCAGCACCCAGCCGGGCGGACGCGCGGGGACCGGGGAGCTGTTTTTT. Protein product: CASTQPGGRAGTGELFF.

The chain recombines TRBV7-2 with TRBJ2-5, with TRBD2 matching 10 bases. With V trimmed by 1 base and J by 5 bases, 4 bases remained unmatched. Germline CDR1 and CDR2: SGHTA and FQGNSA. The CDR3 contains 15 residues. The CDR3 bases are TGTGCCAGCAGCTTAGTGCGGGGACTAGCGGAGACCCAGTACTTC. Protein product: CASSLVRGLAETQYF. Using reference TRBV7-2 and TRBJ2-5 for the parts outside the CDR3, the full variable domain is GAGVSQSPSNKVTEKGKDVELRCDPISGHTALYWYRQSLGQGLEFLIYFQGNSAPDKSGLPSDRFSAERTGGSVSTLTIQRTQQEDSAVYLCASSLVRGLAETQYFGPGTRLLVL.

This rearrangement joins TRBV20-1 to TRBJ1-4; D is unresolved. CDR3 size: 12 residues. Trimming removed 3 bases at V and 5 bases at J, with 7 bases between. The germline V gene has CDR1 DFQATT and CDR2 SNEGSKA (reference sequence). CDR3 sequence: CSASRPNEKLFF. For the CDR3, the DNA is TGCAGTGCTAGCCGGCCAAATGAAAAACTGTTTTTT.

This sequence joins TRBV29-1 and TRBJ1-4; 8 bases match TRBD1. The ends lost 6 bases at V and 11 bases at J; junction bases unmatched: 8. Germline V gene sequence: CDR1 SQVTM, CDR2 ANQGSEA. The CDR3 length is 12 residues. This chain's CDR3 is CSVATGDRKLFF. CDR3 nucleotide sequence: TGCAGCGTAGCGACAGGGGATCGGAAACTGTTTTTT.

The J gene is TRBJ1-1, the V gene TRBV7-8; 8 bases are a match to TRBD1. V lost 3 bases, J lost 5 bases, and 5 bases stayed unmatched. Germline V gene sequence: CDR1 SGHVS, CDR2 FQNEAQ. The CDR3 sequence is 14 residues long. The CDR3 here is CASSFGQGWTEAFF. The CDR3 DNA is TGTGCCAGCAGCTTCGGACAGGGTTGGACTGAAGCTTTCTTT.

With respect to this clonotype: A single base separates this from a much larger clone, so it may be a read error. V is TRBV29-1 and J is TRBJ1-2; D is unclear. This CDR3 spans 13 amino acids. V was clipped by 7 bases and J by 3 bases, with 15 bases between them. Germline CDR1 reads SQVTM; CDR2 reads ANQGSEA. CDR3 DNA: TGCAGCGCTGAGGTCGGGGTTGACTATGGCTACACCTTC. Its translation is CSAEVGVDYGYTF.

The V and J genes are TRBV6-5 and TRBJ1-2, with D uncertain. The CDR3 totals 13 residues. With 3 bases removed from V and 8 bases from J, the gap between germline ends came to 13 bases. Germline CDR1 and CDR2: MNHEY and SVGAGI. The CDR3 DNA reads TGTGCCAGCAGTTATAAAGGTCGTAGAGGCTACACCTTC. This encodes CASSYKGRRGYTF.

V gene TRBV20-1 combines with J gene TRBJ2-2; the match to TRBD1 covers 9 bases. Trimming at V came to 0 bases and at J to 8 bases, leaving 1 base not matched to a gene. CDR3 length: 13 residues. Germline V CDR1 and CDR2: DFQATT, SNEGSKA (reference sequence). The CDR3 DNA sequence: TGCAGTGCTAGAGAACAGGGGGCAGGGGAGCTGTTTTTT. This codes for CSAREQGAGELFF.

The rearrangement links TRBV5-4 to TRBJ2-5, with 8 bases lining up with TRBD2. The ends lost 0 bases at V and 4 bases at J; junction bases unmatched: 5. The germline gives CDR1 SGHNT, CDR2 YYREEE (reference sequence). This CDR3 comprises 15 residues. The CDR3 DNA is TGTGCCAGCAGCTTGGCCCGGGAGGGCGGAGAGACCCAGTACTTC. This gives the protein CASSLAREGGETQYF.

This clonotype was picked up many times. V and J are TRBV3-1 and TRBJ2-7, with a tentative D call TRBD2 (5 bases). Trimming left V 0 bases short and J 6 bases short, with 15 bases between. Per the germline V gene, CDR1 is LGHDT and CDR2 is YNNKEL (reference sequence). The CDR3 sequence is 15 residues long. Here the CDR3 reads CASSQERVYSPEQYF. The CDR3 DNA sequence: TGTGCCAGCAGCCAAGAGAGGGTCTACAGTCCCGAGCAGTACTTC.

In its sample, this clonotype was seen many times. V is TRBV7-6 and J is TRBJ2-7, with TRBD2 matching over 12 bases. This CDR3 contains 16 residues. The germline V gene has CDR1 SGHVS and CDR2 FNYEAQ. J gave up 3 bases and V 5 bases, and 8 bases lay outside the gene matches. The CDR3 is CASSTSGLAGIYEQYF. Written as DNA, the CDR3 is TGTGCCAGCAGCACTAGCGGACTAGCGGGGATCTACGAGCAGTACTTC.

This clonotype was counted many times. Given a much more abundant clone one base away, this may be a read error. The J gene is TRBJ2-2, the V gene TRBV20-1, with D possibly matching TRBD1 (5 bases). Germline assignment: CDR1 DFQATT and CDR2 SNEGSKA (reference sequence). The CDR3 extends over 12 amino acids. The chain's CDR3 is CSARVSVIDSSF. CDR3 bases: TGCAGTGCTAGAGTCAGCGTGATAGACAGTTCATTT.

This chain uses TRBV20-1 with TRBJ2-2, with 8 bases fitting TRBD1. The length of the CDR3 is 14 residues. Germline V gives CDR1 DFQATT, CDR2 SNEGSKA (reference sequence). V lost 3 bases to trimming and J lost 7 bases; unmatched junction nucleotides: 7. The CDR3: CSARGAGGVGELFF. CDR3 sequence (DNA): TGCAGTGCTAGGGGGGCAGGGGGCGTCGGGGAGCTGTTTTTT.

The V and J genes are TRBV2 and TRBJ1-6; the D gene is possibly TRBD1 (6 bases). Germline V gives CDR1 SNHLY, CDR2 FYNNEI. The CDR3 spans 13 residues. Trimming removed 8 bases at V and 9 bases at J, with 14 bases between. The CDR3 protein is CASVPGASSPLHF. CDR3 DNA sequence: TGTGCCAGCGTCCCGGGGGCGAGTTCACCCCTCCACTTT.

This clonotype was detected ten times or more. Possible read error: a much larger clone is one base away. The chain combines TRBV10-3 with TRBJ2-3; D is possibly TRBD1 (5 bases). Trimming left V 0 bases short and J 4 bases short, with 14 bases between. The CDR3 has 16 amino acids. CDR1 is ENHRY and CDR2 is SYGVKD in the germline V gene. The CDR3 bases are TGTGCCATCAGTGAGTCGACAGAGTCGGTCGCAGATACGCAGTATTTT. This codes for CAISESTESVADTQYF.

This chain uses TRBV19 with TRBJ1-4, with 7 bases identical to TRBD1. The trim removed 7 bases at V and 7 bases at J, leaving 9 bases unmatched. This CDR3 region has 14 residues. Germline CDR1 and CDR2: LNHDA and SQIVND (reference sequence). The CDR3 reads CASNARQGFEKLFF. In DNA form, the CDR3 reads TGTGCCAGTAACGCGAGACAGGGATTTGAAAAACTGTTTTTT.

The genes are TRBV29-1 and TRBJ2-5, with D maybe TRBD1 (6 bases). This CDR3 contains 13 residues. Between the trimmed V and J ends, which lost 3 bases and 2 bases, there was a span of 10 bases. The germline V gene encodes CDR1 SQVTM and CDR2 ANQGSEA. In DNA form, the CDR3 reads TGCAGCGTTGACCCCGGACAGCAAGAGACCCAGTACTTC. Translating gives CSVDPGQQETQYF.